This passage covers 8 T cell receptor beta chains from one sample sequenced in a study of tumor-infiltrating lymphocytes in primary liver carcinoma. Total RNA amounting to roughly 450 ng was the source from which TCR beta cDNA was made with a constant-region primer. The TCR beta library was amplified through three nested multiplex PCR rounds in a modified ARM-PCR procedure. The first two PCR rounds used TRBV1-TRBV30 forward primers with a C-beta reverse primer, about 10 cycles each. TCRdb used MiXCR to reprocess the multiplex PCR reads, holding one entry per CDR3 protein. The sample lists roughly 330,000 distinct CDR3 sequences, around three fifths occurring once. In addition to blood RNA drawn from unsorted whole blood, germline DNA was extracted. Sequences were obtained from peripheral blood. The receptor set was obtained from a man aged 40-50 years with primary liver carcinoma and hepatitis B virus infection.

Note on this clonotype: A much larger clone differs by one base, so this may be a read error. The rearrangement uses TRBV6-6 and TRBJ2-7; D is uncertain. This CDR3 contains 14 residues. From germline, CDR1 is MNHNY and CDR2 SVGAGI (reference sequence). V was pared by 6 bases and J by 2 bases, with 14 bases between. CDR3 amino acids: CASRAELLPYEQYF. The CDR3 DNA reads as TGTGCCAGCAGAGCAGAACTACTCCCCTACGAGCAGTACTTC.

The chain uses TRBV5-1 and TRBJ2-7; 7 bases agree with TRBD1. The CDR3 runs to 15 residues. J gave up 3 bases and V 0 bases, and 6 bases lay outside the gene matches. Germline values: CDR1 SGHRS, CDR2 YFSETQ. The chain's CDR3 is CASSLEGGVFYEQYF. Here the CDR3 DNA reads TGCGCCAGCAGCTTGGAAGGGGGCGTCTTCTACGAGCAGTACTTC.

This clonotype showed up just a few times. This chain uses TRBV6-2 or TRBV6-3 with TRBJ2-7; 10 bases match TRBD1. Germline CDR1 is MNHEY and CDR2 is SVGEGT. V shed 8 bases and J 2 bases; nucleotides not matched to a gene: 3. This CDR3 has 13 amino acids. The CDR3, as DNA: TGTGCCAGCGGGACAGGGGATGCCTACGAGCAGTACTTC. This gives the protein CASGTGDAYEQYF.

This clonotype came up once. The conserved final phenylalanine or tryptophan is absent from the CDR3, which likely points to a read error. The chain is built from TRBV4-1 and TRBJ2-3; D is unclear. The CDR3 extends over 14 amino acids. Germline values: CDR1 MGHRA, CDR2 YSYEKL. Trimming left V 1 base short and J 2 bases short, with 7 bases between. CDR3 amino acids: CASSQGVLTDTQYS. CDR3 nucleotides: TGCGCCAGCAGCCAAGGGGTGCTCACAGATACGCAGTATTCT.

About this clonotype: This may arise from a read error, as a much more abundant clone is one base away. V usage is TRBV14 and J usage is TRBJ2-2; D is possibly TRBD1 (5 bases). Germline V gene lookup returns CDR1 SGHDN and CDR2 FVKESK. The CDR3 contains 18 residues. CDR3 nucleotide sequence: TGTGCCAGCAGCTTAAGGACATCGAGCCACTCTACCACCAGGGAGCTGTTTTTT. It translates to CASSLRTSSHSTTRELFF.

The J gene is TRBJ2-3, the V gene TRBV5-1; 7 nucleotides align to TRBD2. The CDR3 totals 14 residues. Germline V lookup: CDR1 SGHRS, CDR2 YFSETQ. The ends lost 8 bases at V and 5 bases at J; junction bases unmatched: 11. Here the CDR3 DNA reads TGCGCCAGTGGACCAGCGGGAATTGTAGATACGCAGTATTTT. Translation: CASGPAGIVDTQYF.

The chain's CDR3 is CAITETDTSTGELFF. Written as DNA, the CDR3 is TGTGCCATCACCGAGACAGATACGAGCACCGGGGAGCTGTTTTTT. The chain employs TRBV10-3 and TRBJ2-2; possibly TRBD1 for D (5 bases). The V gene lost 7 bases and the J gene lost 4 bases, with 16 bases spanning the gap. The CDR3 totals 15 residues. Per the germline V gene, CDR1 is ENHRY and CDR2 is SYGVKD.

On this clonotype itself: A clone one base away is much larger, so this may be a read error. V is TRBV29-1 and J is TRBJ2-5; TRBD1 or TRBD2 may be the D gene (5 bases each). The CDR3 extends over 14 amino acids. Germline assignment: CDR1 SQVTM and CDR2 ANQGSEA. V was shortened by 3 bases and J by 6 bases, with 17 bases between the two germline ends. The chain's CDR3 is CSVEFRERQKTQYF. CDR3 DNA: TGCAGCGTTGAGTTCAGGGAGAGGCAAAAGACCCAGTACTTC. Drawing the rest from reference TRBV29-1 and TRBJ2-5, the complete variable domain is SAVISQKPSRDICQRGTSLTIQCQVDSQVTMMFWYRQQPGQSLTLIATANQGSEATYESGFVIDKFPISRPNLTFSTLTVSNMSPEDSSIYLCSVEFRERQKTQYFGPGTRLLVL.